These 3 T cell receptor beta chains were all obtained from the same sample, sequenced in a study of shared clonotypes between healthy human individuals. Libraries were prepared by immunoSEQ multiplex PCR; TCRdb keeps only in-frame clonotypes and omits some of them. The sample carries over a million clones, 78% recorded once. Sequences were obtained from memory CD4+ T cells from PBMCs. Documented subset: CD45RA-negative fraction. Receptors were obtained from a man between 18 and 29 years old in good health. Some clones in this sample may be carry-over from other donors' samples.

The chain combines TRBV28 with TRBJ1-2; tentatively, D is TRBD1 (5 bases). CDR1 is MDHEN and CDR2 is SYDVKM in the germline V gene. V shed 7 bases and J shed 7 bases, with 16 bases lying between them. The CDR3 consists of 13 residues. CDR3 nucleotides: TGTGCCAGCATCCCGGGCAGGGCTTCTGGCTACACCTTC. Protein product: CASIPGRASGYTF.

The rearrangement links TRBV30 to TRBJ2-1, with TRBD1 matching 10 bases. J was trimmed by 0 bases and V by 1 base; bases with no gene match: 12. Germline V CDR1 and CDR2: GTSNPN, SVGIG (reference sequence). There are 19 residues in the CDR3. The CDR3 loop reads CAWSAERTGGTVSYNEQFF. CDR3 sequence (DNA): TGTGCCTGGAGTGCAGAGAGGACAGGGGGGACCGTCTCCTACAATGAGCAGTTCTTC.

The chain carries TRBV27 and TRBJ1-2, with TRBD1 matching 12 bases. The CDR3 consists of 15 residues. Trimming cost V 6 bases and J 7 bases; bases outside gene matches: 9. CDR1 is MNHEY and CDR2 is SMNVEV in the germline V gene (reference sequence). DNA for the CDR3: TGTGCCAGCAGGCCCTGGGACAGGGGGCGCGGTGGCTACACCTTC. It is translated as CASRPWDRGRGGYTF.